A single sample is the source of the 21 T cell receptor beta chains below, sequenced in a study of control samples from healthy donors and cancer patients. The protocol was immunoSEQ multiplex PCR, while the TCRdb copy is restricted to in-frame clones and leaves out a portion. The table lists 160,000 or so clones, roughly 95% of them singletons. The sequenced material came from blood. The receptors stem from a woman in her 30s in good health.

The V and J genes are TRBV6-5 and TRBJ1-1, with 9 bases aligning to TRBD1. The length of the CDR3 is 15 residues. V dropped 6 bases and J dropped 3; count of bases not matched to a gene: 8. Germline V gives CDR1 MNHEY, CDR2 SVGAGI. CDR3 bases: TGTGCCAGCAGACAGGGGGCAAAGGAGGACACTGAAGCTTTCTTT. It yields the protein CASRQGAKEDTEAFF.

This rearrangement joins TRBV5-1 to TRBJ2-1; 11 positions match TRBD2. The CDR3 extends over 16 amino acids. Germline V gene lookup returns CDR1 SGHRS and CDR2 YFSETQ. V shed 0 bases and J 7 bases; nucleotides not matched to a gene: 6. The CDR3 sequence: CASSLVAGGLGNEQFF. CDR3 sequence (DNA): TGCGCCAGCAGCTTGGTAGCGGGAGGGCTGGGTAATGAGCAGTTCTTC.

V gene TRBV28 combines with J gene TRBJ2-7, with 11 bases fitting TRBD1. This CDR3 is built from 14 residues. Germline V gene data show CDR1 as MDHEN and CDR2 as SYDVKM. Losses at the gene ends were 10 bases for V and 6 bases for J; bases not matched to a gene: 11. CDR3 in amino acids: CATSRDRGWTEQYF. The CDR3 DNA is TGTGCCACTTCCCGGGACAGGGGGTGGACCGAGCAGTACTTC.

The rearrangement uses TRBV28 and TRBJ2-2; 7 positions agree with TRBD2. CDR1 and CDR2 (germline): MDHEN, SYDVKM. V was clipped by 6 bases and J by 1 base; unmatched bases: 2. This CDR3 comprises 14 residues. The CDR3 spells CASRLAENTGELFF. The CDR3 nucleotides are TGTGCCAGCAGGCTAGCGGAGAACACCGGGGAGCTGTTTTTT.

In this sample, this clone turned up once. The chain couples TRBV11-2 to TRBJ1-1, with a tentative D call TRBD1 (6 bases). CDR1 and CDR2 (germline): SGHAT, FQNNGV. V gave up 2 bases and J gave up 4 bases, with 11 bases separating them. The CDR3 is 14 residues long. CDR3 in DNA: TGTGCCAGCAGCTTAAACATACAGGGCACTGAAGCTTTCTTT. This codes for CASSLNIQGTEAFF.

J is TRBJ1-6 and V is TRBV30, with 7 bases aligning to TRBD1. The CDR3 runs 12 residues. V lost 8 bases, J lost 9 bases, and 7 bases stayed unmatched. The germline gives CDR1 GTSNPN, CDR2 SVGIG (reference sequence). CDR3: CAGSGQFSPLHF. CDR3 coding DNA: TGTGCCGGCTCGGGACAGTTTTCACCCCTCCACTTT.

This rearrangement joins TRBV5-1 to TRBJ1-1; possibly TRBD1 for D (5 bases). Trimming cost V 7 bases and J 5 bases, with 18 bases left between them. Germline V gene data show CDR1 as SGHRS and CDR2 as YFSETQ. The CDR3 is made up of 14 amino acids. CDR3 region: CASFDRDPGTEAFF. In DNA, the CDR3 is TGCGCCAGCTTCGACCGGGACCCCGGGACTGAAGCTTTCTTT.

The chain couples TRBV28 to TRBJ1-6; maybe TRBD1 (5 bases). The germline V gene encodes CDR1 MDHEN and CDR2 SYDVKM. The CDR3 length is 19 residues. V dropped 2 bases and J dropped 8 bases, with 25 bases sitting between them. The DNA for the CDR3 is TGTGCCAGCAGTTTACCCCGAGCAGGGTTACTGGCATGGGATTCACCCCTCCACTTT. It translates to CASSLPRAGLLAWDSPLHF.

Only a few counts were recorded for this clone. This CDR3 is CAFIKPGTGRDTQYF. The CDR3 DNA reads as TGTGCCTTTATCAAACCCGGGACAGGTAGAGATACGCAGTATTTT. The chain uses TRBV30 and TRBJ2-3, with TRBD1 matching 8 bases. The CDR3 totals 15 residues. Losses at the gene ends were 7 bases for V and 5 bases for J; bases not matched to a gene: 14. Per the germline V gene, CDR1 is GTSNPN and CDR2 is SVGIG (reference sequence).

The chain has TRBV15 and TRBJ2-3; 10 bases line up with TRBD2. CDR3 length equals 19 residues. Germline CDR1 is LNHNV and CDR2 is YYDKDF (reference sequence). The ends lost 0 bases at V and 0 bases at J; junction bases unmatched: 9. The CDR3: CATSRDIALTSGSTDTQYF. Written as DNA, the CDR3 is TGTGCCACCAGCAGAGATATCGCTTTGACTAGCGGGAGCACAGATACGCAGTATTTT.

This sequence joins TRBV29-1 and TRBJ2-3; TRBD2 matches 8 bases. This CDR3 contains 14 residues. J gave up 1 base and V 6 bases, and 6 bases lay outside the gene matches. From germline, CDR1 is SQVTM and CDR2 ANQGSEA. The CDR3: CSVLGGGGTDTQYF. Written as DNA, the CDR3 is TGCAGCGTCCTCGGGGGGGGAGGCACAGATACGCAGTATTTT.

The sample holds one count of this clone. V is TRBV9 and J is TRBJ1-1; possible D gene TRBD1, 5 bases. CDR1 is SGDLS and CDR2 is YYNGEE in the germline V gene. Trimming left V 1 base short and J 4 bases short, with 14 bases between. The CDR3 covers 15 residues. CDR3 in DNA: TGTGCCAGCAGCGTAAGTCGGCAGGGAGGCACTGAAGCTTTCTTT. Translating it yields CASSVSRQGGTEAFF.

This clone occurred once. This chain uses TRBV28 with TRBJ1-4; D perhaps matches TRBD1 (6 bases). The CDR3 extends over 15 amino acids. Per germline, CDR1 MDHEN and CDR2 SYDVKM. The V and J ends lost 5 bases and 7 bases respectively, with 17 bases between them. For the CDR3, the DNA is TGTGCCAGCAGTCTGGCCGGGACACCTAGTGAAAAACTGTTTTTT. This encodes CASSLAGTPSEKLFF.

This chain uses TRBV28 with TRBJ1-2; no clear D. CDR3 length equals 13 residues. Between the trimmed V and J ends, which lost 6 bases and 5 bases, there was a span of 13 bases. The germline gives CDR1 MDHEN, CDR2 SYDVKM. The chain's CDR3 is CASSFSTLYGYTF. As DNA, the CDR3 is TGTGCCAGCAGCTTTTCGACCCTTTATGGCTACACCTTC.

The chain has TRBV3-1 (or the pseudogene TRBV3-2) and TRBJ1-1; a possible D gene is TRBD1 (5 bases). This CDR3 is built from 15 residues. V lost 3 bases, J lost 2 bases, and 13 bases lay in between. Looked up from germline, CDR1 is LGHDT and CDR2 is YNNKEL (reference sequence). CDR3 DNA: TGTGCCAGCAGCCACTCGGGGGTCCTAAACACTGAAGCTTTCTTT. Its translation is CASSHSGVLNTEAFF.

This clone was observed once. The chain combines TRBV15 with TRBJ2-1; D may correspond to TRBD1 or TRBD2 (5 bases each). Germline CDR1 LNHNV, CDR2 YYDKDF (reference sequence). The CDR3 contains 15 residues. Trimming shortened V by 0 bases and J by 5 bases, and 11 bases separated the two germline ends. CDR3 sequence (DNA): TGTGCCACCAGCAGAGAGGGGACCTATAACAATGAGCAGTTCTTC. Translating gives CATSREGTYNNEQFF.

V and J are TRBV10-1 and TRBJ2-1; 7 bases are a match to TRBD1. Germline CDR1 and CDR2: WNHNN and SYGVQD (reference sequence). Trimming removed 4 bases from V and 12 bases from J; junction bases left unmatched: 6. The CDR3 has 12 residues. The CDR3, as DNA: TGCGCCAGCAGTGGCCGAGGGGGCGGGCAGTTCTTC. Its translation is CASSGRGGGQFF.

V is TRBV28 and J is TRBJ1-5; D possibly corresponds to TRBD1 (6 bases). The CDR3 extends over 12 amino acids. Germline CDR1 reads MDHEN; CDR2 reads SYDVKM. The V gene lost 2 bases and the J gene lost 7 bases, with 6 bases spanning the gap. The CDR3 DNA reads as TGTGCCAGCAGTTTACAGGGGCAGCCCCAGCATTTT. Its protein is CASSLQGQPQHF. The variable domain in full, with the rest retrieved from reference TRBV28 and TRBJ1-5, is DVKVTQSSRYLVKRTGEKVFLECVQDMDHENMFWYRQDPGLGLRLIYFSYDVKMKEKGDIPEGYSVSREKKERFSLILESASTNQTSMYLCASSLQGQPQHFGDGTRLSIL.

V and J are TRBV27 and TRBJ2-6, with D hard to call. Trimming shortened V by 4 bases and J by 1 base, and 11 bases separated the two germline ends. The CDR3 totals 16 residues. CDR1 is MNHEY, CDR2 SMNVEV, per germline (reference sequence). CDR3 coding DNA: TGTGCCAGCAGTTCGGTTTTACTGTCTGGGGCCAACGTCCTGACTTTC. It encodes CASSSVLLSGANVLTF.

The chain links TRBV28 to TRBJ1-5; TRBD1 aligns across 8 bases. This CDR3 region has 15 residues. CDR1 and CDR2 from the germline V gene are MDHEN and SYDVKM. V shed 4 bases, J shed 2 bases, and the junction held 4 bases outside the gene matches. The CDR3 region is CASSYDRGGNQPQHF. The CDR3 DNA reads TGTGCCAGCAGTTACGACAGGGGCGGCAATCAGCCCCAGCATTTT.

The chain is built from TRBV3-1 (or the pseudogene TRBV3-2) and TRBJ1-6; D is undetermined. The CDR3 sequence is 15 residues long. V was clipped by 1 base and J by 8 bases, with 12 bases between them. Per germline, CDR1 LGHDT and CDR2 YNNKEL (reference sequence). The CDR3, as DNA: TGTGCCAGCAGCCAAGTTTGGTCGGAGGATTCACCCCTCCACTTT. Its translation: CASSQVWSEDSPLHF.